The rows below give T cell receptor beta chains drawn from one sample of a study of HIV-infected children after antiretroviral therapy interruption. In TCRdb, the 3' RACE reads were re-called with MiXCR into one record per CDR3 protein. The data hold about 37,000 distinct CDR3 sequences, with around 7% observed a single time. Sequences were derived from CD45RA+ CD4+ T cells from PBMCs, pooled from several time points, sampled from a donor given antiretroviral therapy, either interrupted or continuous. These TCRs come from a pool of human donors with HIV. Each CDR3 is given without its conserved first and last residue. The order of the fields is D gene, J gene, V gene, CDR3 protein. A D gene is named only where the DNA matches it firmly.

D gene: NA
J gene: TRBJ2-3
V gene: TRBV3-1
CDR3 protein: ASSELTSADTQY

D gene: NA
J gene: TRBJ2-2
V gene: TRBV4-2
CDR3 protein: VSSQTGVSPPGELF

D gene: NA
J gene: TRBJ2-2
V gene: TRBV29-1
CDR3 protein: SVHRNTGELF

D gene: NA
J gene: TRBJ1-4
V gene: TRBV20-1
CDR3 protein: SAPPIGDSNEKLF

D gene: NA
J gene: TRBJ2-7
V gene: TRBV7-2
CDR3 protein: ASTETGLGQY

D gene: NA
J gene: TRBJ2-1
V gene: TRBV4-1
CDR3 protein: ASSHPRDSYNEQF

D gene: NA
J gene: TRBJ2-5
V gene: TRBV7-8
CDR3 protein: ASSLARKETQY

D gene: NA
J gene: TRBJ1-2
V gene: TRBV28
CDR3 protein: ASSGGRKSNYGYT

D gene: TRBD1
J gene: TRBJ2-7
V gene: TRBV23-1
CDR3 protein: ASSSGTGVGEQY

D gene: NA
J gene: TRBJ1-1
V gene: TRBV4-3
CDR3 protein: ASSQVNLMNTEAF

D gene: NA
J gene: TRBJ1-2
V gene: TRBV10-3
CDR3 protein: ASGDYRNSDYT

D gene: NA
J gene: TRBJ2-5
V gene: TRBV5-1
CDR3 protein: ASSLGPGLYQETQY

D gene: NA
J gene: TRBJ2-5
V gene: TRBV20-1
CDR3 protein: SASSVVPPRTQY

D gene: TRBD2
J gene: TRBJ2-7
V gene: TRBV28
CDR3 protein: ASTSGRHLMQY